This TCR beta chain came from a study of identical twins. General study findings and limits: The study drew conclusions from cross-sectional statistical analysis, not from following the same donors. Beta out-of-frame sequences showed weaker excess sharing between twins.

V shed 1 base and J 3 bases; nucleotides not matched to a gene: 5. The CDR3 runs to 15 residues. CDR1 is SGHAT and CDR2 is FQNNGV in the germline V gene. Every sampled donor was Caucasian and healthy. TCRdb passed the 5' RACE reads through MiXCR, listing each CDR3 protein once. The sample gives roughly 200,000 distinct CDR3 sequences, around a sixth of which show up once; around 40% is in the top ten. There are a few counts of this clonotype. The antigen remains undetermined. These data were also filed under a second study, of T cells expressing NK-cell markers. That source adds: The CD3+CD56-NKG2C+ fraction of several donors was also led by these clonotypes.

This chain uses TRBV11-2 with TRBJ2-7, with 8 bases that match TRBD2. The source of this sequence is a woman aged 18-29 years in good health. Sequenced material: CD8+ T cells sorted from blood. CDR3 sequence reads: CASSLVQAGGYEQYF. In nucleotides, the CDR3 is TGTGCCAGCAGCTTAGTTCAGGCGGGAGGCTACGAGCAGTACTTC.